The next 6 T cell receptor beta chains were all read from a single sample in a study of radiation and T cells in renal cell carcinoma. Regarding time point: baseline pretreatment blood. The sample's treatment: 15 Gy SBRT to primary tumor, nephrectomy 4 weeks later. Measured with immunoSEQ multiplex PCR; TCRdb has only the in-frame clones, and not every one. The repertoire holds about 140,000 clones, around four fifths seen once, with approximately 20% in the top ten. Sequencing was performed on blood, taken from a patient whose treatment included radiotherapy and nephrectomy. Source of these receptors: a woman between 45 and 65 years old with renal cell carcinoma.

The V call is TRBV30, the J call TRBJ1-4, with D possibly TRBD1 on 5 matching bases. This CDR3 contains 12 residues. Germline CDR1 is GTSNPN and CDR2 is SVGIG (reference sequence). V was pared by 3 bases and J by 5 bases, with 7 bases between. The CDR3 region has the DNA TGTGCCTGGAGGCGGGGGAATGAAAAACTGTTTTTT. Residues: CAWRRGNEKLFF.

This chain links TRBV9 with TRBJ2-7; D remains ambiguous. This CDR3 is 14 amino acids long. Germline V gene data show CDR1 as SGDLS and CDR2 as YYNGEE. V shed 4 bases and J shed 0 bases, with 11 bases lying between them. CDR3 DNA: TGTGCCAGCAGCCCGAGACTCAGCTCCTACGAGCAGTACTTC. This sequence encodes CASSPRLSSYEQYF.

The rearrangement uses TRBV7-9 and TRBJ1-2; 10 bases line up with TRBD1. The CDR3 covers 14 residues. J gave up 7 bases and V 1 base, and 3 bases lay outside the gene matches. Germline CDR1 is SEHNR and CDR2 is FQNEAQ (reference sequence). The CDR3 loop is CASSLGDRGFGYTF. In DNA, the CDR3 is TGTGCCAGCAGCTTAGGGGACAGGGGTTTTGGCTACACCTTC.

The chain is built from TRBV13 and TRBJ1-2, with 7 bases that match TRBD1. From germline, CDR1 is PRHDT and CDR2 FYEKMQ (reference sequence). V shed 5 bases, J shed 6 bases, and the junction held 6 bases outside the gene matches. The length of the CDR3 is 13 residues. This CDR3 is CASSAQGKDGYTF. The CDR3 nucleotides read TGTGCCAGCAGCGCACAGGGGAAGGATGGCTACACCTTC.

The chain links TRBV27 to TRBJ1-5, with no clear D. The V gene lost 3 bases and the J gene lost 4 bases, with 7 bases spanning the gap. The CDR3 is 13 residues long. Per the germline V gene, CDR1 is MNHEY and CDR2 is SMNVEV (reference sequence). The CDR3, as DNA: TGTGCCAGCAGTTTGATAGGGAATCAGCCCCAGCATTTT. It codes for CASSLIGNQPQHF.

This chain's CDR3 is CASRGTGTGSYEQYF. The CDR3 DNA follows: TGTGCCAGCAGAGGAACCGGGACAGGGTCCTACGAGCAGTACTTC. The chain links TRBV2 to TRBJ2-7; TRBD1 aligns across 9 bases. The CDR3 totals 15 residues. Germline loops: CDR1 SNHLY, CDR2 FYNNEI. V dropped 6 bases and J dropped 1; count of bases not matched to a gene: 7.